This record concerns one T cell receptor beta chain sequence. What it binds is unknown. Researchers ran immunoSEQ v3.0 at survey level. This table comes from immunoSEQ multiplex PCR, and its TCRdb copy is limited to in-frame clones, with some not included. Altogether 30,000 to 40,000 clones are present, approximately 97% being singletons, with the ten largest covering around 3.2%. These data are taken from a study of long-term antiretroviral therapy in people with HIV. Sampling of each donor yielded at least one pre-ART PBMC sample and at least two post-ART PBMC samples. Whole-study findings and limits: Transplant-donor-level diversity was not reached after ART, though diversity increased.

This CDR3 contains 14 residues. This receptor was obtained from a man under 40 with HIV. The sequences come from unsorted PBMCs, collected 6.9 years after starting antiretroviral therapy. The gene calls are TRBV12-2 and TRBJ1-3. TRBV12-2 is termed a pseudogene. The CDR3 DNA reads as TGTGCAAGTCGCTTAGACTGTCCCGGAAACACCATATATTTT. Residues: CASRLDCPGNTIYF.